Described below is a single T cell receptor beta chain sequence and its context. As yet, its antigen is unknown. This specimen belongs to a study of blood T cells in healthy people across ages. Ranging in age from about 6 to 95, the donors were healthy Caucasian individuals from Russia. V lost 3 bases, J lost 0 bases, and 9 bases lay in between. The CDR3 consists of 15 residues. The second PCR ran roughly 6 to 11 cycles with a sample-barcoded 5' primer and J-beta primers. TCRdb reanalysed the 5' RACE reads using MiXCR and keeps one entry per CDR3 protein. The sample yields around 2 million distinct CDR3 sequences, approximately 39% seen once. Study observations and caveats: Compared with aged donors, long-lived donors showed fewer expanded clones, suggesting selection.

The receptor comes from a human donor in good health. Material: blood. J is TRBJ1-3 and V is TRBV12-3 or TRBV12-4; D might be TRBD1 (5 bases). CDR3 coding DNA: TGTGCCAGCAGTTTTTACAGGAGCTCTGGAAACACCATATATTTT. It encodes CASSFYRSSGNTIYF.